What follows are 20 T cell receptor beta chains derived from one specimen sequenced in a study of T-cell reconstitution after alpha-beta-depleted transplantation in children. Unique molecular identifiers were built into the TCRbeta library. Each CDR3 protein gets one entry after TCRdb re-called the PCR reads with MiXCR. Here the sample spans tens of thousands of distinct CDR3 sequences, approximately 10% being singletons. This sample comprised PBMCs from the stem cell graft donor, obtained from the stem cell graft. These receptors came from a human donor who donated a stem cell graft to a child with chronic granulomatous disease.

At least ten counts were recorded for this clonotype. The gene calls are TRBV11-1 and TRBJ2-2, with a weak D call TRBD2 (5 bases). V lost 3 bases and J lost 4, with 9 bases in between. This CDR3 contains 14 residues. Germline CDR1 reads SGHAT; CDR2 reads FQDESV (reference sequence). For the CDR3, the DNA is TGTGCCAGCAGCTTTCAAGGAGGCACCGGGGAGCTGTTTTTT. Its protein product is CASSFQGGTGELFF.

This clonotype was observed at least ten times. CDR3 coding DNA: TGCAGTGCGGGAACGGAGGCCGAGACCCAGTACTTC. This codes for CSAGTEAETQYF. The rearrangement uses TRBV20-1 and TRBJ2-5; D might be TRBD2 (5 bases). The CDR3 has 12 amino acids. The V gene lost 6 bases and the J gene lost 5 bases, with 13 bases spanning the gap. Germline V gene sequence: CDR1 DFQATT, CDR2 SNEGSKA (reference sequence).

This clonotype was detected many times. The chain employs TRBV20-1 and TRBJ2-3; D unresolved. V lost 6 bases, J lost 0 bases, and 4 bases lay in between. Germline-derived CDR1 and CDR2 are DFQATT and SNEGSKA (reference sequence). The CDR3 runs to 11 residues. The CDR3: CSARSTDTQYF. For the CDR3, the DNA is TGCAGTGCGCGAAGCACAGATACGCAGTATTTT.

Ten or more counts support this clonotype. This sequence joins TRBV7-9 and TRBJ2-5, with unresolved D. The CDR3 totals 12 residues. The ends were cut back, 2 bases at V and 4 bases at J, with 5 bases in the middle. CDR1 is SEHNR and CDR2 is FQNEAQ in the germline V gene (reference sequence). CDR3: CASSLMTETQYF. In nucleotides, the CDR3 is TGTGCCAGCAGCTTAATGACAGAGACCCAGTACTTC.

CDR3 region: CASSPDRTEQYF. The CDR3 nucleotides read TGTGCCAGCTCCCCAGACAGGACCGAGCAGTACTTC. V and J are TRBV18 and TRBJ2-7; tentative D call: TRBD1 (6 bases). V was clipped by 6 bases and J by 6 bases, with 12 bases between them. Germline V gene lookup returns CDR1 KGHSH and CDR2 LQKENI. This CDR3 region has 12 residues. The variable domain in full, with the rest retrieved from reference TRBV18 and TRBJ2-7, is NAGVMQNPRHLVRRRGQEARLRCSPMKGHSHVYWYRQLPEEGLKFMVYLQKENIIDESGMPKERFSAEFPKEGPSILRIQQVVRGDSAAYFCASSPDRTEQYFGPGTRLTVT.

The sample holds many counts of this clonotype. The chain joins TRBV5-1 to TRBJ2-3; D call uncertain. The CDR3 loop spans 11 amino acids. The germline gives CDR1 SGHRS, CDR2 YFSETQ. V lost 3 bases to trimming and J lost 6 bases, with 5 bases between them. The CDR3 region is CASSYADTQYF. CDR3 sequence (DNA): TGCGCCAGCAGCTATGCGGATACGCAGTATTTT.

The sample holds a few counts of this clonotype. The chain joins TRBV12-3 or TRBV12-4 to TRBJ1-1, with D possibly matching TRBD1 (6 bases). The V gene lost 4 bases and the J gene lost 5 bases, with 17 bases spanning the gap. The CDR3 totals 15 residues. The CDR3 sequence is CASSWSGARGTEAFF. The DNA for the CDR3 is TGTGCCAGCAGTTGGAGTGGTGCCAGGGGTACTGAAGCTTTCTTT.

This clonotype was recorded at least ten times. This chain uses TRBV11-2 with TRBJ2-7, with unresolved D. Germline-derived CDR1 and CDR2 are SGHAT and FQNNGV. Trimming pared 5 bases from V and 2 bases from J, leaving 10 bases between. The CDR3 spans 13 residues. The CDR3 DNA reads TGTGCCAGCAGCCCTAGGCCCCCCTACGAGCAGTACTTC. Translated, it gives CASSPRPPYEQYF.

This clonotype was seen at least ten times. V gene TRBV5-1 combines with J gene TRBJ2-2; perhaps TRBD2 as D (6 bases). Germline CDR1 SGHRS, CDR2 YFSETQ. Trimming shortened V by 3 bases and J by 4 bases, and 13 bases separated the two germline ends. The CDR3 is 15 residues long. In nucleotides, the CDR3 is TGCGCCAGCAGCTCCTGGGCGGGAAGCACCGGGGAGCTGTTTTTT. It encodes CASSSWAGSTGELFF.

This clonotype was counted many times. This chain links TRBV29-1 with TRBJ2-1, with 15 bases that match TRBD2. Trimming took 5 bases from V and 4 from J; bases not matched to a gene: 9. CDR1 and CDR2 (germline): SQVTM, ANQGSEA. The CDR3 covers 17 residues. CDR3 in amino acids: CSVQPGTSGRKYNEQFF. The CDR3 DNA follows: TGCAGCGTTCAACCCGGGACTAGCGGGAGGAAATACAATGAGCAGTTCTTC.

This clonotype appeared many times. This sequence joins TRBV18 and TRBJ2-7; D not certain. The germline V gene has CDR1 KGHSH and CDR2 LQKENI. CDR3 size: 16 residues. V dropped 0 bases and J dropped 6 bases, with 18 bases sitting between them. CDR3 in amino acids: CASSPPSPDLPREQYF. CDR3 in DNA: TGTGCCAGCTCACCACCGTCTCCAGACCTACCGCGCGAGCAGTACTTC.

CDR3 DNA sequence: TGTGCCAGCAGCCTTTTTCCAGCTTTCTTT. Residues: CASSLFPAFF. The chain joins TRBV4-2 to TRBJ1-1, with D unresolved. V was pared by 4 bases and J by 10 bases, with 7 bases between. The CDR3 totals 10 residues. CDR1 LGHNA and CDR2 YNFKEQ come from the germline V gene.

In its sample, this clonotype was seen many times. The chain employs TRBV7-8 and TRBJ2-2, with 11 bases aligning to TRBD1. V gave up 4 bases and J gave up 4 bases; unmatched junction bases: 2. This CDR3 contains 15 residues. CDR1 and CDR2 (germline): SGHVS, FQNEAQ. Here the CDR3 DNA reads TGTGCCAGCAGCTCGGGACAGGGGGTCACCGGGGAGCTGTTTTTT. Protein: CASSSGQGVTGELFF. Combining the CDR3 with reference TRBV7-8 and TRBJ2-2 gives the whole variable domain GAGVSQSPRYKVAKRGQDVALRCDPISGHVSLFWYQQALGQGPEFLTYFQNEAQLDKSGLPSDRFFAERPEGSVSTLKIQRTQQEDSAVYLCASSSGQGVTGELFFGEGSRLTVL.

This clonotype was found many times. This may arise from a read error, as a much more abundant clone is one base away. The rearrangement uses TRBV5-1 and TRBJ2-6; D perhaps matches TRBD2 (6 bases). Germline values: CDR1 SGHRS, CDR2 YFSETQ. CDR3 length: 17 residues. CDR3: CASSLGDSFSGANGLTF. As DNA, the CDR3 is TGCGCCAGCAGCTTGGGGGACTCGTTCTCTGGGGCCAACGGCCTGACTTTC.

A few counts support this clonotype. The chain employs TRBV29-1 and TRBJ1-5; no clear D gene. Germline-derived CDR1 and CDR2 are SQVTM and ANQGSEA. This CDR3 spans 12 amino acids. V gave up 6 bases and J gave up 2 bases, with 8 bases separating them. Here the CDR3 reads CSVRAGNQPQHF. The CDR3 DNA follows: TGCAGCGTGCGGGCAGGCAATCAGCCCCAGCATTTT.

This clonotype was seen repeatedly, ten times or more. The genes are TRBV7-2 and TRBJ2-7; TRBD2 aligns across 9 bases. The CDR3 totals 16 residues. V lost 3 bases, J lost 3 bases, and 9 bases stayed unmatched. Germline CDR1 SGHTA, CDR2 FQGNSA. The chain's CDR3 is CASSLEGLADNYEQYF. CDR3 DNA sequence: TGTGCCAGCAGCTTGGAGGGACTAGCTGACAACTACGAGCAGTACTTC.

This clonotype was found many times. The rearrangement uses TRBV15 and TRBJ2-3; 8 nucleotides line up with TRBD2. The CDR3 is 14 amino acids. V shed 8 bases and J 4 bases; nucleotides not matched to a gene: 8. Germline V gene lookup returns CDR1 LNHNV and CDR2 YYDKDF (reference sequence). CDR3 protein: CATQAGVGADTQYF. The CDR3 DNA follows: TGTGCCACCCAAGCGGGGGTGGGGGCAGATACGCAGTATTTT.

This clonotype showed up many times. V usage is TRBV7-9 and J usage is TRBJ2-1; D unclear. There are 12 residues in the CDR3. The ends were cut back, 5 bases at V and 10 bases at J, with 12 bases in the middle. The germline V gene encodes CDR1 SEHNR and CDR2 FQNEAQ (reference sequence). The CDR3 DNA is TGTGCCAGCAGCCCCCAAGCCGACGAGCAGTTCTTC. Encoded protein: CASSPQADEQFF.

This clonotype has at least ten counts. The chain combines TRBV12-3 or TRBV12-4 with TRBJ2-3, with 8 positions matching TRBD1. This CDR3 contains 16 residues. J gave up 5 bases and V 1 base, and 8 bases lay outside the gene matches. For the CDR3, the DNA is TGTGCCAGCAGTTTAGTTGTGGGACAGGATGTAGATACGCAGTATTTT. Its translation is CASSLVVGQDVDTQYF.

Many counts were recorded for this clonotype. The genes are TRBV4-3 and TRBJ2-7; D unclear. Germline lookup yields CDR1 LGHNA and CDR2 YSLEER. Trimming took off 0 bases at V and 7 bases at J, with 16 bases between the two ends. The CDR3 covers 15 residues. In nucleotides, the CDR3 is TGCGCCAGCAGCCAAGATCTGACCGAAAGCTCTGAGCAGTACTTC. Its protein product is CASSQDLTESSEQYF.